Listed here are 8 T cell receptor beta chains from one sample, sequenced in a study of post-analysis software for immune sequencing data. The study, taken as a whole, reports: A few TRBV segments appeared more often in patients than in controls, and TRBV5-6, TRBV5-1 and TRBV20-1 were among these.

No antigen is known for these receptors. Unique molecular identifiers featured in each of the TCR beta cDNA libraries. TCRdb reanalysed the PCR reads using MiXCR and keeps one entry per CDR3 protein. This table has hundreds of thousands of distinct CDR3 sequences, around 44% appearing once. Sequenced: blood. The receptors originated from a girl between 5 and 17 years old with multiple sclerosis.

The chain is built from TRBV20-1 and TRBJ2-1, with 11 positions matching TRBD2. CDR1 and CDR2 (germline): DFQATT, SNEGSKA (reference sequence). The CDR3 loop spans 14 amino acids. V dropped 5 bases and J dropped 6; count of bases not matched to a gene: 6. The CDR3 spells CSALLAGVGNEQFF. The CDR3 DNA is TGCAGTGCTCTACTAGCGGGAGTTGGCAATGAGCAGTTCTTC.

This chain's CDR3 is CSATRSGFWGLEQYF. Written as DNA, the CDR3 is TGCAGTGCTACACGCTCAGGGTTCTGGGGGCTCGAGCAGTACTTC. The chain joins TRBV20-1 to TRBJ2-5; a weak D match, TRBD1 (6 bases). Near its end, the DNA agrees better with TRBJ2-7, so the J call may be wrong. Germline V gene sequence: CDR1 DFQATT, CDR2 SNEGSKA (reference sequence). CDR3 length: 15 amino acids.

A few counts support this clonotype. V and J are TRBV6-1 and TRBJ2-7, with 10 bases matching TRBD1. V gave up 5 bases and J gave up 0 bases; unmatched junction bases: 4. CDR1 and CDR2 from the germline V gene are MNHNS and SASEGT. CDR3 size: 15 residues. In DNA, the CDR3 is TGTGCCAGCAGTCAAGGGACAGGGGCCTCCTACGAGCAGTACTTC. As protein: CASSQGTGASYEQYF.

V gene TRBV25-1 combines with J gene TRBJ2-7; D may be TRBD1 (5 bases). Per germline, CDR1 MGHDK and CDR2 SYGVNS. V was pared by 1 base and J by 6 bases, with 13 bases between. This CDR3 has 14 residues. The CDR3 DNA sequence: TGTGCCAGCAGTGAATCGGAGACAGTCGTCGAGCAGTACTTC. Protein sequence: CASSESETVVEQYF.

The rearrangement joins TRBV5-1 to TRBJ2-5, with TRBD2 matching over 14 bases. CDR3 length: 16 residues. Unmatched junction bases numbered 3, after V lost 5 bases and J lost 0 bases. CDR1 and CDR2 from the germline V gene are SGHRS and YFSETQ. In nucleotides, the CDR3 is TGCGCCAGCAGGGGACTAGCGGGGGCGCACCAAGAGACCCAGTACTTC. Protein sequence: CASRGLAGAHQETQYF.

This clonotype came up a few times. One end of the junction does not line up with germline, which may come from a read error. J is TRBJ2-2 and V is TRBV7-7; D is ambiguous. The germline V gene has CDR1 SSHAT and CDR2 FNYEAQ (reference sequence). This CDR3 spans 13 amino acids. The CDR3 region has the DNA TGTGCTAGCAGCTTAGTACTCACCGGGGAGCTGTTTTTT. Translation: CASSLVLTGELFF.

V gene TRBV7-9 combines with J gene TRBJ2-1, with 7 nucleotides matching TRBD2. The germline CDR1 and CDR2 sequences are SEHNR and FQNEAQ (reference sequence). This CDR3 comprises 16 residues. Germline trimming cut 1 base from V and 9 bases from J; bases unmatched to any gene: 12. This chain's CDR3 is CASSLGAGAPLGEQFF. CDR3 nucleotides: TGTGCCAGCAGCTTAGGCGCGGGAGCCCCCTTAGGTGAGCAGTTCTTC.

The CDR3 region is CASSLESGPPYEQYF. CDR3 nucleotides: TGTGCCAGCAGCTTGGAGTCAGGGCCACCCTACGAGCAGTACTTC. The rearrangement links TRBV11-3 to TRBJ2-7, with D perhaps TRBD1 (5 bases). There are 15 residues in the CDR3. Trimming stripped 3 bases from V and 2 bases from J, with 14 bases between. Germline V gene sequence: CDR1 SGHNT, CDR2 YENEEA.